This T cell receptor beta chain originates from a study of CD8 T cells in Susac syndrome. With random hexamers, reverse transcription was performed on about 0.5 to 1 ug of RNA. TCRdb re-called the immunoSEQ multiplex PCR reads through MiXCR, storing one row per CDR3 protein. Counted here are about 150,000 distinct CDR3 sequences, roughly 94% occurring once; the ten biggest clones make up around 0.21%. The CDR3 covers 12 residues. Trimming took 2 bases from V and 13 from J, leaving 12 bases between them. Germline assignment: CDR1 SGHNT and CDR2 YYREEE (reference sequence). Sequenced: CD8+ T cells from PBMCs. The rearrangement uses TRBV5-4 and TRBJ2-2, with D possibly matching TRBD1 (5 bases). The receptor comes from a human donor with multiple sclerosis. The DNA of the CDR3 is TGTGCCAGCAGCTTTAATCAGGGTGTGCTGTTTTTT. Translation gives CASSFNQGVLFF.